The 28 T cell receptor beta chains in this list originate from one sample, sequenced in a study of radiation and T cells in renal cell carcinoma. Data came from immunoSEQ multiplex PCR; TCRdb stores just in-frame clones and leaves some out. Seen here are approximately 63,000 clones, 60% to 85% observed once, and the top ten hold under 7.5%. Time point in this sample: baseline pretreatment blood. Documented treatment: 15 Gy SBRT to primary tumor, nephrectomy 4 weeks later. The sample here was blood, taken from a patient whose treatment included radiotherapy and nephrectomy. The origin of the receptors is a man in his fifties or sixties with renal cell carcinoma.

J is TRBJ1-5 and V is TRBV6-1; 8 bases align to TRBD1. Per the germline V gene, CDR1 is MNHNS and CDR2 is SASEGT. Unmatched junction bases numbered 6, after V lost 4 bases and J lost 7 bases. This CDR3 region has 14 residues. The chain's CDR3 is CASSGQTGVQPQHF. As DNA, the CDR3 is TGTGCCAGCAGTGGACAGACAGGGGTGCAGCCCCAGCATTTT.

This clone was seen a single time. The chain carries TRBV7-6 and TRBJ2-3; D perhaps matches TRBD1 (5 bases). This CDR3 region has 16 residues. Germline CDR1 and CDR2: SGHVS and FNYEAQ. V dropped 0 bases and J dropped 4 bases, with 14 bases sitting between them. The CDR3 spells CASSLAPTEQADTQYF. The CDR3 DNA reads TGTGCCAGCAGCTTAGCGCCGACAGAGCAGGCAGATACGCAGTATTTT.

V usage is TRBV7-2 and J usage is TRBJ2-7; 9 bases agree with TRBD1. CDR3 length: 13 residues. Germline CDR1 reads SGHTA; CDR2 reads FQGNSA. Germline trimming cut 1 base from V and 7 bases from J; bases unmatched to any gene: 2. DNA of the CDR3: TGTGCCAGCAGCTTAGACAGGGGGCGGGAGCAGTACGTC. Its translation: CASSLDRGREQYV.

The genes are TRBV6-1 and TRBJ1-1; D is undetermined. CDR1 and CDR2 (germline): MNHNS, SASEGT. The ends were cut back, 5 bases at V and 4 bases at J, with 5 bases in the middle. This CDR3 spans 11 amino acids. CDR3 amino acids: CASSIGTEAFF. The DNA of the CDR3 is TGTGCCAGCAGTATAGGCACTGAAGCTTTCTTT.

J is TRBJ1-5 and V is TRBV19; D is uncertain. CDR1 LNHDA and CDR2 SQIVND come from the germline V gene (reference sequence). This CDR3 comprises 15 residues. V lost 1 base to trimming and J lost 4 bases, with 11 bases between them. The chain's CDR3 is CASSIGGDGNQPQHF. CDR3 sequence (DNA): TGTGCCAGTAGTATAGGGGGAGATGGGAATCAGCCCCAGCATTTT.

The chain employs TRBV18 and TRBJ2-2, with 8 positions matching TRBD2. CDR1 KGHSH and CDR2 LQKENI come from the germline V gene. The CDR3 spans 15 residues. Unmatched junction bases numbered 3, after V lost 2 bases and J lost 4 bases. The CDR3 DNA sequence: TGTGCCAGCTCACCATTTCTAGCGGGCACCGGGGAGCTGTTTTTT. It specifies CASSPFLAGTGELFF.

The rearrangement links TRBV27 to TRBJ2-1; tentatively, D is TRBD2 (6 bases). Germline CDR1 MNHEY, CDR2 SMNVEV (reference sequence). The CDR3 contains 15 residues. Between the trimmed V and J ends, which lost 1 base and 3 bases, there was a span of 10 bases. The CDR3 here is CASSLFLAFYNEQFF. The CDR3 DNA follows: TGTGCCAGCAGTTTATTTCTAGCGTTCTACAATGAGCAGTTCTTC.

This chain links TRBV5-5 with TRBJ1-1; D is unclear. This CDR3 contains 12 residues. Trimming took off 6 bases at V and 5 bases at J, with 11 bases between the two ends. Per the germline V gene, CDR1 is SGHKS and CDR2 is YYEKEE (reference sequence). CDR3: CASTTRQTEAFF. In DNA, the CDR3 is TGTGCCAGCACCACCAGGCAGACTGAAGCTTTCTTT.

This chain links TRBV13 with TRBJ2-2, with D hard to call. The CDR3 has 14 amino acids. The germline V and J ends were trimmed by 6 bases and 7 bases, with 15 bases remaining between them. CDR1 and CDR2 (germline): PRHDT, FYEKMQ (reference sequence). The CDR3 region has the DNA TGTGCCAGCAGTCTAAAGGGTACGGTCGGGGAGCTGTTTTTT. Encoded protein: CASSLKGTVGELFF.

This sequence joins TRBV30 and TRBJ2-7, with TRBD2 matching 10 bases. The CDR3 is made up of 15 amino acids. J gave up 2 bases and V 1 base, and 5 bases lay outside the gene matches. Germline values: CDR1 GTSNPN, CDR2 SVGIG (reference sequence). This CDR3 is CAWSDSGGAPYEQYF. In nucleotides, the CDR3 is TGTGCCTGGAGTGACAGCGGGGGGGCTCCCTACGAGCAGTACTTC.

The chain is built from TRBV9 and TRBJ2-3; D remains ambiguous. V was cut by 0 bases and J by 3 bases, with 8 bases left in between. CDR3 size: 14 residues. Germline V gene lookup returns CDR1 SGDLS and CDR2 YYNGEE. The CDR3 region is CASSVASLTDTQYF. In DNA, the CDR3 is TGTGCCAGCAGCGTAGCTTCGTTAACAGATACGCAGTATTTT.

The CDR3 is CSVEGLGARNTEAFF. The DNA for the CDR3 is TGCAGCGTTGAAGGGTTGGGGGCCAGAAACACTGAAGCTTTCTTT. V and J are TRBV29-1 and TRBJ1-1; TRBD1 is a possible D gene (6 bases). Germline V gives CDR1 SQVTM, CDR2 ANQGSEA. Trimming shortened V by 1 base and J by 2 bases, and 14 bases separated the two germline ends. The CDR3 runs to 15 residues.

This clone was found a few times. The rearrangement joins TRBV6-1 to TRBJ1-3; D ambiguous. Looked up from germline, CDR1 is MNHNS and CDR2 is SASEGT. This CDR3 has 15 residues. V lost 4 bases and J 3 bases, leaving 13 bases between the germline ends. The CDR3 nucleotides read TGTGCCAGCAGTGGGGCACAGCTCATTGGAAACACCATATATTTT. Translated: CASSGAQLIGNTIYF.

V and J are TRBV9 and TRBJ1-2, with TRBD1 matching over 8 bases. From germline, CDR1 is SGDLS and CDR2 YYNGEE. This CDR3 contains 14 residues. V gave up 3 bases and J gave up 4 bases; unmatched junction bases: 5. As DNA, the CDR3 is TGTGCCAGCAGCGCCTGGACAGGGTCCTATGGCTACACCTTC. Translation gives CASSAWTGSYGYTF. The full variable domain, in which reference TRBV9 and TRBJ1-2 provide the parts outside the CDR3, is DSGVTQTPKHLITATGQRVTLRCSPRSGDLSVYWYQQSLDQGLQFLIQYYNGEERAKGNILERFSAQQFPDLHSELNLSSLELGDSALYFCASSAWTGSYGYTFGSGTRLTVV.

The rearrangement links TRBV10-2 to TRBJ2-7; D could derive from TRBD1 or TRBD2 (5 bases each). The V end was cut by 1 base, the J end by 9 bases, with 16 bases between. Per the germline V gene, CDR1 is WSHSY and CDR2 is SAAADI. The CDR3 has 14 amino acids. DNA for the CDR3: TGCGCCAGCAGTGAGTGGGATGGGACCGAGGCGCAGTACGTC. Translated: CASSEWDGTEAQYV.

The chain employs TRBV7-8 and TRBJ2-3; 7 bases match TRBD2. In germline, CDR1 is SGHVS, CDR2 FQNEAQ. The CDR3 spans 15 residues. V trimming: 2 bases; J trimming: 4 bases; junction bases outside the gene matches: 6. The CDR3 protein is CASSLRRELADTQYF. The CDR3 bases are TGTGCCAGCAGCTTAAGGCGGGAGCTGGCAGATACGCAGTATTTT.

The J gene is TRBJ1-5, the V gene TRBV9, with TRBD1 matching 9 bases. This CDR3 comprises 14 residues. After removal of 4 bases from V and 6 bases from J, the junction contained 5 bases not matched to a gene. The germline gives CDR1 SGDLS, CDR2 YYNGEE. The CDR3 loop is CASSTGGRGQPQHF. DNA of the CDR3: TGTGCCAGCAGCACAGGGGGCAGGGGTCAGCCCCAGCATTTT. Drawing the rest from reference TRBV9 and TRBJ1-5, the complete variable domain is DSGVTQTPKHLITATGQRVTLRCSPRSGDLSVYWYQQSLDQGLQFLIQYYNGEERAKGNILERFSAQQFPDLHSELNLSSLELGDSALYFCASSTGGRGQPQHFGDGTRLSIL.

V and J are TRBV13 and TRBJ1-1, with a possible D match to TRBD1 (6 bases). V gave up 4 bases and J gave up 4 bases, with 22 bases separating them. The CDR3 has 17 residues. Germline V gene data show CDR1 as PRHDT and CDR2 as FYEKMQ (reference sequence). The CDR3 loop reads CASSWVAGAFFGTEAFF. In DNA form, the CDR3 reads TGTGCCAGCAGCTGGGTGGCAGGGGCCTTCTTTGGCACTGAAGCTTTCTTT.

The chain couples TRBV28 to TRBJ1-6; 7 bases map to TRBD1. The CDR3 runs to 14 residues. CDR1 and CDR2 from the germline V gene are MDHEN and SYDVKM. The ends lost 7 bases at V and 8 bases at J; junction bases unmatched: 8. The CDR3 region is CASTQGQNHSPLHF. In DNA form, the CDR3 reads TGTGCCAGCACCCAGGGACAGAACCATTCACCCCTCCACTTT.

The chain has TRBV2 and TRBJ2-3, with 7 bases identical to TRBD2. CDR3 length equals 13 residues. The trim removed 7 bases at V and 6 bases at J, leaving 7 bases unmatched. Germline lookup yields CDR1 SNHLY and CDR2 FYNNEI. The CDR3: CASKVGGTDTQYF. CDR3 nucleotide sequence: TGTGCCAGCAAGGTGGGAGGGACGGATACGCAGTATTTT.

This sequence joins TRBV27 and TRBJ2-1; D may be TRBD1 (8 bases). CDR3 size: 14 residues. V was cut by 3 bases and J by 8 bases, with 14 bases left in between. Looked up from germline, CDR1 is MNHEY and CDR2 is SMNVEV (reference sequence). The CDR3 bases are TGTGCCAGCAGTTTGAGGACAGGGAGGGATGAGCAGTTCTTC. It specifies CASSLRTGRDEQFF.

V usage is TRBV5-1 and J usage is TRBJ2-1; 10 bases are a match to TRBD2. V was pared by 3 bases and J by 5 bases, with 5 bases of the junction left unmatched. The CDR3 consists of 15 residues. Germline V gene data show CDR1 as SGHRS and CDR2 as YFSETQ. The CDR3 protein is CASSSGTSVDNEQFF. The CDR3 nucleotides are TGCGCCAGCAGCTCCGGGACTAGCGTCGACAATGAGCAGTTCTTC. The whole variable domain, remainder taken from reference TRBV5-1 and TRBJ2-1, is KAGVTQTPRYLIKTRGQQVTLSCSPISGHRSVSWYQQTPGQGLQFLFEYFSETQRNKGNFPGRFSGRQFSNSRSEMNVSTLELGDSALYLCASSSGTSVDNEQFFGPGTRLTVL.

V usage is TRBV5-4 and J usage is TRBJ2-1, with D perhaps TRBD1 (6 bases). The CDR3 spans 14 residues. V lost 4 bases, J lost 10 bases, and 18 bases lay in between. From germline, CDR1 is SGHNT and CDR2 YYREEE (reference sequence). The CDR3 DNA sequence: TGTGCCAGCAGCAGCAACAGGGTTCCCAACGAGCAGTTCTTC. Its protein is CASSSNRVPNEQFF.

The CDR3 loop reads CASSYSIGTVNEKLFF. DNA for the CDR3: TGTGCCAGCAGTTACTCGATAGGGACGGTAAATGAAAAACTGTTTTTT. This chain links TRBV6-5 with TRBJ1-4, with D maybe TRBD1 (5 bases). CDR1 is MNHEY and CDR2 is SVGAGI in the germline V gene. Trimming removed 0 bases at V and 5 bases at J, with 13 bases between. This CDR3 is 16 amino acids long.

A note on this clone: One end of the junction varies from germline; a read error may be responsible. The rearrangement joins TRBV5-4 to TRBJ2-1; 10 bases align to TRBD2. The CDR3 length is 15 residues. Germline V CDR1 and CDR2: SGHNT, YYREEE (reference sequence). The chain's CDR3 is CASSSSGSSYNEQFF. CDR3 sequence (DNA): TGCGCCAGCAGCTCTAGCGGGAGCTCCTACAATGAGCAGTTCTTC. Full variable domain (outside the CDR3, taken from reference TRBV5-4 and TRBJ2-1): ETGVTQSPTHLIKTRGQQVTLRCSSQSGHNTVSWYQQALGQGPQFIFQYYREEENGRGNFPPRFSGLQFPNYSSELNVNALELDDSALYLCASSSSGSSYNEQFFGPGTRLTVL.

The chain recombines TRBV6-1 with TRBJ2-5, with 9 bases that match TRBD1. The CDR3 loop spans 17 amino acids. Germline trimming cut 3 bases from V and 5 bases from J; bases unmatched to any gene: 13. CDR1 and CDR2 from the germline V gene are MNHNS and SASEGT. The CDR3 sequence: CASSDSPITGGGETQYF. The CDR3, as DNA: TGTGCCAGCAGTGATTCACCTATAACAGGGGGCGGGGAGACCCAGTACTTC.

This sequence joins TRBV12-5 and TRBJ1-4, with D maybe TRBD1 (6 bases). Germline lookup yields CDR1 LGHNT and CDR2 FRNRAP. The CDR3 consists of 16 residues. With 1 base removed from V and 7 bases from J, the gap between germline ends came to 16 bases. The CDR3 sequence is CASGLAKQGVGEKLFF. For the CDR3, the DNA is TGTGCTAGTGGTTTGGCTAAACAGGGAGTAGGTGAAAAACTGTTTTTT.

This clone was observed a handful of times. V usage is TRBV27 and J usage is TRBJ2-3; 10 nucleotides align to TRBD2. Per the germline V gene, CDR1 is MNHEY and CDR2 is SMNVEV (reference sequence). This CDR3 has 14 amino acids. The trim removed 7 bases at V and 6 bases at J, leaving 7 bases unmatched. The CDR3 loop is CASTQLAGLDTQYF. The DNA of the CDR3 is TGTGCCAGCACCCAACTAGCGGGACTGGATACGCAGTATTTT.